The clone carrying this T cell receptor beta chain was detected a few times. This sample was included in a study of blood T cell repertoires in COVID-19. Sequencing used immunoSEQ multiplex PCR; TCRdb keeps in-frame clones, though not all of them. The repertoire holds about 270,000 clones, about 85% seen once, with approximately 12% in the top ten. Germline CDR1 and CDR2: KGHDR and SFDVKD. This CDR3 region has 14 residues. Trimming stripped 6 bases from V and 4 bases from J, with 13 bases between. The sequencing sample was made of peripheral blood. The V and J genes are TRBV24-1 and TRBJ2-3; possibly TRBD2 for D (7 bases). The sequence derives from a human donor in a cohort sampled during active COVID-19. The CDR3, as DNA: TGTGCCACCAGTAGGGGGGGTTTGGCAGATACGCAGTATTTT. As protein: CATSRGGLADTQYF.